The entry that follows covers one T cell receptor beta chain sequence. This record belongs to a study of blood T cell repertoires in COVID-19. TCRdb's copy holds only in-frame clones and misses some; the assay was immunoSEQ multiplex PCR. This sample has 200,000 to 250,000 clones, with less than 85% found just once. Recovered status applied to Cohort 3 donors who had two consecutive negative PCRs. It also applied to those with clearance or with symptom resolution. The sample was PBMCs or T cells enriched from blood (not recorded which). This receptor was taken from a man between 60 and 75 years old who had recovered from COVID-19.

This CDR3 reads CASSLRGKNTEAFF. The CDR3 region has the DNA TGTGCCAGCAGCCTCAGGGGGAAGAACACTGAAGCTTTCTTT. This chain connects TRBV7-3 to TRBJ1-1; 7 bases map to TRBD1. Germline CDR1 reads SGHTA; CDR2 reads FQGTGA. The CDR3 has 14 residues. The ends lost 5 bases at V and 1 base at J; junction bases unmatched: 4. Complete variable domain (other parts from reference TRBV7-3 and TRBJ1-1): GAGVSQTPSNKVTEKGKYVELRCDPISGHTALYWYRQSLGQGPEFLIYFQGTGAADDSGLPNDRFFAVRPEGSVSTLKIQRTERGDSAVYLCASSLRGKNTEAFFGQGTRLTVV.